Each of the 10 T cell receptor beta chains below was sequenced from the same sample in a study of cytomegalovirus exposure and HLA in healthy donors. In the PCR, 60 Vbeta and 13 Jbeta primers were used. TCRdb's copy holds only in-frame clones and misses some; the assay was immunoSEQ multiplex PCR. The sample records around 130,000 clones, over 75% being singletons. Sequenced sample: PBMCs. These receptors all stem from a man between 35 and 55 years old in good health and CMV-seronegative.

The chain is built from TRBV4-3 and TRBJ2-1; 8 bases line up with TRBD2. Germline V gives CDR1 LGHNA, CDR2 YSLEER. The junction had 4 bases not matched to a gene; V was cut back by 0 bases and J by 6 bases. The CDR3 spans 15 residues. The DNA of the CDR3 is TGCGCCAGCAGCCAAGAGGCGGGAGGACGCAATGAGCAGTTCTTC. Its protein is CASSQEAGGRNEQFF.

In this sample, this clone turned up many times. The V and J genes are TRBV28 and TRBJ1-3; TRBD1 matches at 8 bases. CDR3 length: 17 residues. Germline CDR1 reads MDHEN; CDR2 reads SYDVKM. Unmatched junction bases numbered 13, after V lost 5 bases and J lost 4 bases. The CDR3 loop is CASSVPSRGRSGNTIYF. For the CDR3, the DNA is TGTGCCAGCAGTGTACCAAGCAGGGGGCGGAGCGGAAACACCATATATTTT. Drawing the rest from reference TRBV28 and TRBJ1-3, the complete variable domain is DVKVTQSSRYLVKRTGEKVFLECVQDMDHENMFWYRQDPGLGLRLIYFSYDVKMKEKGDIPEGYSVSREKKERFSLILESASTNQTSMYLCASSVPSRGRSGNTIYFGEGSWLTVV.

This clone occurred once. V usage is TRBV2 and J usage is TRBJ1-2; D is perhaps TRBD1 (6 bases). V lost 0 bases and J 0 bases, leaving 14 bases between the germline ends. CDR3 length equals 17 residues. Germline CDR1 reads SNHLY; CDR2 reads FYNNEI. The CDR3 DNA follows: TGTGCCAGCAGTGAAGCGCTTTCACAGGGAGCTAACTATGGCTACACCTTC. Its protein product is CASSEALSQGANYGYTF.

The J gene is TRBJ2-7, the V gene TRBV30, with 7 nucleotides matching TRBD2. This CDR3 has 13 amino acids. The ends lost 0 bases at V and 2 bases at J; junction bases unmatched: 1. The germline V gene encodes CDR1 GTSNPN and CDR2 SVGIG (reference sequence). The CDR3, as DNA: TGTGCCTGGAGTGTACTAGCGACCTACGAGCAGTACTTC. Amino acid sequence: CAWSVLATYEQYF.

This clone was detected once. This chain links TRBV5-1 with TRBJ1-2; D is unclear. CDR1 and CDR2 (germline): SGHRS, YFSETQ. Trimming stripped 6 bases from V and 4 bases from J, with 16 bases between. The CDR3 contains 14 residues. The CDR3 region has the DNA TGCGCCAGCAAGGCGGGGAGCGGCTTCTATGGCTACACCTTC. It encodes CASKAGSGFYGYTF.

The gene calls are TRBV28 and TRBJ2-7; 7 nucleotides line up with TRBD2. The CDR3 totals 14 residues. The junction had 5 bases not matched to a gene; V was cut back by 4 bases and J by 2 bases. From germline, CDR1 is MDHEN and CDR2 SYDVKM. DNA of the CDR3: TGTGCCAGCAGTTATGGGCGGGAGCCCTACGAGCAGTACTTC. As protein: CASSYGREPYEQYF.

This rearrangement joins TRBV10-3 to TRBJ2-5, with 9 bases lining up with TRBD2. Per germline, CDR1 ENHRY and CDR2 SYGVKD. V lost 3 bases, J lost 2 bases, and 10 bases stayed unmatched. The CDR3 runs to 17 residues. The CDR3 sequence is CAISDRAGGFHQETQYF. In nucleotides, the CDR3 is TGTGCCATCAGTGATAGAGCGGGGGGTTTTCATCAAGAGACCCAGTACTTC.

This chain connects TRBV18 to TRBJ2-7, with 9 bases matching TRBD1. The germline V gene has CDR1 KGHSH and CDR2 LQKENI. This CDR3 has 14 amino acids. Trimming cost V 4 bases and J 0 bases; bases outside gene matches: 1. In DNA form, the CDR3 reads TGTGCCAGCTCACTGGGACAGGGCTCCTACGAGCAGTACTTC. The encoded protein is CASSLGQGSYEQYF.

This chain uses TRBV27 with TRBJ2-2; TRBD2 agrees at 12 bases. The CDR3 loop spans 17 amino acids. Trimming took 3 bases from V and 7 from J; bases not matched to a gene: 9. CDR1 and CDR2 (germline): MNHEY, SMNVEV (reference sequence). The CDR3 is CASSFRGLAGGHGELFF. The CDR3 bases are TGTGCCAGCAGTTTCCGGGGGCTAGCGGGAGGGCACGGGGAGCTGTTTTTT.

The rearrangement joins TRBV7-9 to TRBJ2-7, with 8 nucleotides matching TRBD2. Germline CDR1 SEHNR, CDR2 FQNEAQ (reference sequence). This CDR3 comprises 12 residues. Trimming at V came to 11 bases and at J to 3 bases, leaving 6 bases not matched to a gene. The CDR3 DNA reads TGTGCCGGAGGCGGGGGGAACTACGAGCAGTACTTC. Amino acid sequence: CAGGGGNYEQYF.